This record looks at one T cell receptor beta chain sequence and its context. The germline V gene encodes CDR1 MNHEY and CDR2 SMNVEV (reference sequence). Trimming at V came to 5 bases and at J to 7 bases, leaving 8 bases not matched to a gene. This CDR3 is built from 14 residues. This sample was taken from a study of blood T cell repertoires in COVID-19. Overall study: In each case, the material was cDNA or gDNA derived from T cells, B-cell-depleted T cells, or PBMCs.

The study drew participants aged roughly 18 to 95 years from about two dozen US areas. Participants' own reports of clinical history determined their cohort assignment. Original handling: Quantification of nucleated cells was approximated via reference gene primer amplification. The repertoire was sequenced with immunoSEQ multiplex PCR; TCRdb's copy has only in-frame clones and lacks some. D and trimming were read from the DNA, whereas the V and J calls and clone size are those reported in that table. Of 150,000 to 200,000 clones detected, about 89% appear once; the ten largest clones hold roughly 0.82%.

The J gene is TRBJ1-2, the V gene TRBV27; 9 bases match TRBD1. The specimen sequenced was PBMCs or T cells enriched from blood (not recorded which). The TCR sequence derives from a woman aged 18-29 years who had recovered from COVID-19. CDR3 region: CASSLTGQGVGYTF. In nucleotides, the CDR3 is TGTGCCAGCAGTCTTACGGGACAGGGTGTTGGCTACACCTTC.